This note documents a single T cell receptor (beta chain) sequence. Its antigen remains unknown. Construction of the TCR beta libraries employed iRepertoire HTBI primers in conjunction with Arm-PCR of CDR3 regions. One entry per CDR3 protein results from TCRdb running MiXCR on the multiplex PCR reads. The sample records hundreds of thousands of distinct CDR3 sequences, about 16% being singletons. The source of the sample is a study of regulatory T cells in long-lasting Graves disease. There are 18 residues in the CDR3. V was pared by 3 bases and J by 1 base, with 7 bases of the junction left unmatched. Germline CDR1 reads MNHGY; CDR2 reads SVAAGI. Whole-study findings and limits: Persistent disease preferred TRBV28, TRBJ1-2 and TRBJ2-5; new disease, TRBV20-1 and TRBJ2-1.

The time point is: newly diagnosed GD, antithyroid drugs for less than 3 months. RNA from PBMCs was the source of the TCR library. The data also belong to a second study, concerning T cells in Graves' hyperthyroidism and ophthalmopathy. That study adds: Graves' hyperthyroidism is called stable when ophthalmopathy does not progress within 18 months. Reasons for excluding patients were uncontrolled infection, other autoimmune disease, pregnancy or lactation. Clinical symptoms, serum thyroxine and TRAb, thyroid ultrasound and orbital computed tomography together formed the diagnostic basis.

This chain links TRBV6-9 with TRBJ2-2, with 11 bases lining up with TRBD2. This receptor was taken from a woman aged 40-60 years with Graves disease. The starting material was peripheral blood mononuclear cells (PBMCs), obtained at new diagnosis, from a patient treated with antithyroid drugs. The CDR3 bases are TGTGCCAGCAGTTACTCAGCCCTAGCGGGGGGGAACACCGGGGAGCTGTTTTTT. Amino acids: CASSYSALAGGNTGELFF.